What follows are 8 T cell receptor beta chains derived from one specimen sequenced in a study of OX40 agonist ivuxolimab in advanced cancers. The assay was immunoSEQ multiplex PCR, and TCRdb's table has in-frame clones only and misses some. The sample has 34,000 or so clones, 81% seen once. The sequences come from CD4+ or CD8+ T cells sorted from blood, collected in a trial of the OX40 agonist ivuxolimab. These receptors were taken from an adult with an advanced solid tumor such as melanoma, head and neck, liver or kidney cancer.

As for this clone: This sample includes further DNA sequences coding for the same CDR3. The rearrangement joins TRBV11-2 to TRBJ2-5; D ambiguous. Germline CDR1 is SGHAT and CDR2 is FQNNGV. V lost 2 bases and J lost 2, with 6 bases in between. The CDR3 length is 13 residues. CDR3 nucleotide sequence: TGTGCCAGCAGCTTATGGAGACAAGAGACCCAGTACTTC. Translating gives CASSLWRQETQYF. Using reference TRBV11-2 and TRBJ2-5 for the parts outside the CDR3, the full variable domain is EAGVAQSPRYKIIEKRQSVAFWCNPISGHATLYWYQQILGQGPKLLIQFQNNGVVDDSQLPKDRFSAERLKGVDSTLKIQPAKLEDSAVYLCASSLWRQETQYFGPGTRLLVL.

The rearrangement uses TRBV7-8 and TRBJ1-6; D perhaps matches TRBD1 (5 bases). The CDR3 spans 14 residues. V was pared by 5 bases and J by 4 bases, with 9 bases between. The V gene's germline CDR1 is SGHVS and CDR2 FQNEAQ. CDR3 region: CASSLGRYNSPLHF. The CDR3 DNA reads TGTGCCAGCAGCCTGGGACGGTATAATTCACCCCTCCACTTT.

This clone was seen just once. The CDR3 DNA reads as TGCGCCAGCAGCCAAGATGCGCAGCGGACGCTACGAGGAAAAGGAAACGAGCAGTACTTC. It translates to CASSQDAQRTLRGKGNEQYF. The chain is built from TRBV4-3 and TRBJ2-7, with a weak D call TRBD2 (5 bases). Per germline, CDR1 LGHNA and CDR2 YSLEER. The V end lost 0 bases, the J end lost 5 bases, and 29 bases lay between the germline ends. This CDR3 has 20 amino acids.

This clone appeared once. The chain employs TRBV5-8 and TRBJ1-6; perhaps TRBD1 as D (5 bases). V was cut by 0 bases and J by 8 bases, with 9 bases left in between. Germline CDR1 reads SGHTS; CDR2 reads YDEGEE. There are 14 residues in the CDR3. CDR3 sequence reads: CASSLGDGDSPLHF. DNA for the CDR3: TGTGCCAGCAGCTTGGGGGACGGGGATTCACCCCTCCACTTT. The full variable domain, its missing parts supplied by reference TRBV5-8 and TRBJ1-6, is EAGVTQSPTHLIKTRGQQATLRCSPISGHTSVYWYQQALGLGLQFLLWYDEGEERNRGNFPPRFSGRQFPNYSSELNVNALELEDSALYLCASSLGDGDSPLHFGNGTRLTVT.

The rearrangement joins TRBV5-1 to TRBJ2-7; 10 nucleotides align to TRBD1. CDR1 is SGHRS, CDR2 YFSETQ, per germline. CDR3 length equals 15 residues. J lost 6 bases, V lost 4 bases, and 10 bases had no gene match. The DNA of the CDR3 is TGCGCCAGCAGCCTTGCCGGGACAGGGGTCCCCGAGCAGTACTTC. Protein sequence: CASSLAGTGVPEQYF.

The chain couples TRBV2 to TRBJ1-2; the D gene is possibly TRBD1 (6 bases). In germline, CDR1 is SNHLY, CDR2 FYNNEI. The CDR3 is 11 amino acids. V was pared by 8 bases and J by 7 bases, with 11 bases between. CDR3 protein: CASETGSGYTF. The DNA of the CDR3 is TGTGCCAGCGAAACAGGGTCTGGCTACACCTTC.

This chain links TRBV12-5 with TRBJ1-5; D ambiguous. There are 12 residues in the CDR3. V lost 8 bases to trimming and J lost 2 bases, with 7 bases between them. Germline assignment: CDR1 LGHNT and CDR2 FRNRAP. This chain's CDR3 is CASSEGNQPQHF. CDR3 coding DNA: TGTGCTAGTTCGGAGGGCAATCAGCCCCAGCATTTT.

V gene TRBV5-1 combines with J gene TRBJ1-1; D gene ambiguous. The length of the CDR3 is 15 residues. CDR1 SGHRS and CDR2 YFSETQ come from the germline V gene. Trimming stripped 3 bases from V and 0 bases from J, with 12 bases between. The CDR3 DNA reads TGCGCCAGCAGCTCAGGATTATTTATGAACACTGAAGCTTTCTTT. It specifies CASSSGLFMNTEAFF.